This TCR beta chain came from a study of blood T cell repertoires in COVID-19 (dated by TCRdb to 2019 to 2021). Background on the whole study: Samples from collaborators originated in the United States, Italy and Spain and spanned both the acute and convalescent phases of COVID-19. HLA class I and class II types, where available, came from metadata supplied by the sample provider rather than from assay-based typing. Subjects who had been exposed to COVID-19, were actively infected with it, or had recovered from it provided the deeply sampled blood TCRbeta repertoires that made up the dataset. Samples were obtained from the ongoing ImmuneRACE study (first 160 participants) and from about 1,300 subjects provided by 6 global collaborators. A de-identified subject ID, COVID-19 status, age in years and sex were almost always included in the sample metadata. The material from the prospective study consisted of cDNA or gDNA derived from T cells, B-cell-depleted T cells, or PBMCs. The repertoires were made available in a free public database intended to serve as a resource for research on the immune response to SARS-CoV-2. Results the study describes overall, beyond this receptor: How much clinical and demographic metadata was included differed by source and by participant, and the metadata was provided uncurated.

Participants in the prospective study were enrolled through a virtual design, were aged 18 to 89 years, and lived in roughly 24 United States geographic areas. In the prospective study, cohorts were assigned on the basis of participant-reported clinical history obtained from a screening survey and a study questionnaire. Recovered participants in ImmuneRACE Cohort 3 were defined as having two consecutive negative NP/OP PCR tests, clearance from a healthcare professional, or resolution of symptoms. Mobile phlebotomists in the prospective study collected whole blood, serum and a nasopharyngeal or oropharyngeal swab from every participant. Over a roughly 2-month period, participants in the prospective study had the option of providing additional blood draws and questionnaires. Prospective study blood samples were shipped either frozen or at room temperature before DNA extraction. TCRbeta CDR3 regions were amplified from genomic DNA by means of the immunoSEQ Assay, a bias-controlled multiplex PCR. In the paper's pipeline: The number of nucleated cells in each sample was estimated from the amplification of reference gene primers within the assay. To quantify the absolute abundance of each unique TCRbeta CDR3 rearrangement, sequence reads were collapsed and filtered. Productive Simpson clonality was computed per sample as the square root of Simpson's diversity index over productive rearrangements. TCRdb limited this immuneACCESS table to in-frame rearrangements with V and J called. A share of clones is missing; checked studies link under half to unresolved V genes, and the rest is unexplained. V and J calls and clone size are copied from that table; D and trimming were computed from the DNA. This sample gives 100,000 to 150,000 clones in total; approximately 86% of them show up just once. 2.3% of the sample is held by the ten biggest clonotypes.

This clone was seen only a few times. Its specific antigen is unknown. Base qualities are missing; no much larger clone stands one base away. The junction shows trimming of 4 bases on V and 1 base on J, and the gene matches do not reach 1 base of it. CDR1 SGHDT and CDR2 YYEEEE are derived from the germline V gene. Reading from cysteine to phenylalanine, the CDR3 counts 14 amino acids. Just CDR3 DNA is preserved here, 42 bases in frame from base 1. This TCR was recovered from a woman aged 50 to 60 who had recovered from COVID-19. In this chain, TRBV5-6 is recombined with TRBJ1-1; 10 middle bases align to TRBD1. The specimen sequenced was PBMCs or T cells enriched from blood (not recorded which). This receptor carries the CDR3 CASSRDRGNTEAFF. DNA sequence: TGTGCCAGCAGCCGGGACAGGGGGAACACTGAAGCTTTCTTT.